The following is a T cell receptor beta chain sequence with its context. Its antigen is undetermined. Germline V CDR1 and CDR2: SGHRS, YFSETQ. The CDR3 extends over 14 amino acids. After removal of 4 bases from V and 3 bases from J, the junction contained 4 bases not matched to a gene. The protocol was immunoSEQ multiplex PCR, while the TCRdb copy is restricted to in-frame clones and leaves out a portion. The profile shows about 350,000 clones, roughly 91% of them singletons. Specified treatment: 19 received Ad26.COV2.S at low or high dose, single or two shots; several received placebo; per-sample allocation not given. Following the first vaccine or placebo injection, samples were taken on day 63. In Boston, an adult donor aged 18-55 years took part. The data originate from a study of Ad26.COV2.S vaccination and SARS-CoV-2 variants. The wider study: Intramuscular Ad26.COV2.S doses were given once or twice, 56 days apart. Study observations and caveats: Post-vaccination spike-specific CD8+ and CD4+ T cell responses reportedly had substantial breadth. Comparability of non-spike TCR breadth was observed across vaccine and placebo recipients.

The sequences come from peripheral blood, collected in a trial of Ad26.COV2.S vaccine versus placebo. The receptor's source is a person aged 18-60 years who received the Ad26.COV2.S COVID-19 vaccine or a placebo. The chain employs TRBV5-1 and TRBJ2-7, with 10 bases identical to TRBD1. This CDR3 reads CASSPGTGDYEQYF. CDR3 bases: TGCGCCAGCAGCCCCGGGACAGGGGACTACGAGCAGTACTTC.